This T cell receptor beta chain was captured in a study of radiotherapy plus CTLA-4 blockade in lung cancer. Study as a whole: Objective response was observed in more than 15% of patients, and disease control in 30% to 40%.

Trimming cost V 4 bases and J 1 base; bases outside gene matches: 4. Germline-derived CDR1 and CDR2 are SGHRS and YFSETQ. The CDR3 totals 15 residues. Points from the study as a whole: With interferon-beta, early dynamics of blood T cell clones were reported to best predict response. There was expansion of tumor-derived TCR clones in blood after radiotherapy plus ipilimumab.

Patients in the study, people with chemo-refractory metastatic non-small-cell lung cancer, received focal radiation plus ipilimumab CTLA-4 blockade. Details on this clone: Antigen: not known.

This table comes from immunoSEQ multiplex PCR, and its TCRdb copy is limited to in-frame clones, with some not included. Of around 56,000 clones in the sample, approximately 80% were seen once. The chain joins TRBV5-1 to TRBJ1-2, with 10 positions matching TRBD1. This material consisted of peripheral blood, taken from a patient treated with radiotherapy plus ipilimumab. This TCR was recovered from a human donor with non-small cell lung cancer who had a complete response to radiotherapy plus ipilimumab. CDR3 in amino acids: CASSQDRGSNYGYTF. CDR3 sequence (DNA): TGCGCCAGCAGCCAGGACAGGGGGAGTAACTATGGCTACACCTTC.